Below are 21 T cell receptor beta chains sequenced from a single sample in a study of Graves' ophthalmopathy and Graves' hyperthyroidism. From RNA, the CDR3 regions of TCR beta chains were amplified and sequenced. HTBI primers served in a first-round RT-PCR, which a second-round multiplex PCR followed. From the multiplex PCR reads, TCRdb called clonotypes with MiXCR, one entry per CDR3 protein. In the table there are around 520,000 distinct CDR3 sequences, roughly 39% of which are singletons. The sample comprised peripheral blood or thyroid tissue (not recorded which). These receptors were collected from an adult man with Graves' hyperthyroidism.

With respect to this clonotype: Possible read error: a much larger clone is one base away. V is TRBV9 and J is TRBJ2-2; D tentatively fits TRBD1 or TRBD2 (5 bases each). V lost 0 bases, J lost 7 bases, and 10 bases lay in between. The CDR3 has 14 amino acids. Germline lookup yields CDR1 SGDLS and CDR2 YYNGEE. The CDR3 region has the DNA TGTGCCAGCAGCGTAGGAGGGGCCGGCGGGGAGCTGTTTTTT. Translating it yields CASSVGGAGGELFF. The full variable domain, with the rest looked up from reference TRBV9 and TRBJ2-2, is DSGVTQTPKHLITATGQRVTLRCSPRSGDLSVYWYQQSLDQGLQFLIQYYNGEERAKGNILERFSAQQFPDLHSELNLSSLELGDSALYFCASSVGGAGGELFFGEGSRLTVL.

This chain joins TRBV6-5 and TRBJ2-7; 12 nucleotides match TRBD1. V shed 2 bases, J shed 7 bases, and the junction held 6 bases outside the gene matches. The CDR3 contains 15 residues. CDR1 and CDR2 (germline): MNHEY, SVGAGI. Here the CDR3 reads CASSYRDRGRDEQYF. For the CDR3, the DNA is TGTGCCAGCAGTTACAGGGACAGGGGGCGAGATGAGCAGTACTTC.

This clonotype was counted many times. The rearrangement links TRBV6-5 to TRBJ1-2, with D possibly being TRBD1 (6 bases). Germline-derived CDR1 and CDR2 are MNHEY and SVGAGI. The V end lost 0 bases, the J end lost 3 bases, and 14 bases lay between the germline ends. The CDR3 loop spans 16 amino acids. CDR3 sequence: CASSYSRDTRDYGYTF. The CDR3 DNA reads TGTGCCAGCAGTTACTCACGGGACACAAGAGACTATGGCTACACCTTC.

The chain recombines TRBV19 with TRBJ1-5, with 7 bases fitting TRBD1. Trimming removed 6 bases from V and 0 bases from J; junction bases left unmatched: 17. Per germline, CDR1 LNHDA and CDR2 SQIVND (reference sequence). The CDR3 totals 19 residues. Written as DNA, the CDR3 is TGTGCCAGTAGGCCACGCCGCGACAGGGTAGTCAATAGCAATCAGCCCCAGCATTTT. Residues: CASRPRRDRVVNSNQPQHF.

In regard to this clonotype: A read error may produce the germline difference seen at one junction end. The chain uses TRBV7-2 and TRBJ1-2; 10 bases agree with TRBD1. The CDR3 is 16 residues long. CDR1 and CDR2 (germline): SGHTA, FQGNSA. For the CDR3, the DNA is TGTGCCAGCAGCCCCCCGCGGACAGGGGGTTATTATGGCTACGCCTTC. Its protein product is CASSPPRTGGYYGYAF.

In this sample, this clonotype turned up a few times. The chain employs TRBV28 and TRBJ1-2, with D possibly TRBD1 on 5 matching bases. The ends were cut back, 3 bases at V and 6 bases at J, with 14 bases in the middle. The CDR3 extends over 14 amino acids. Germline V gene lookup returns CDR1 MDHEN and CDR2 SYDVKM. CDR3 region: CASSFTGLYDGYTF. In nucleotides, the CDR3 is TGTGCCAGCAGTTTTACAGGTCTTTATGATGGCTACACCTTC.

This clonotype was observed a few times. The chain carries TRBV7-9 and TRBJ2-7; TRBD2 might be the D (5 bases). Trimming removed 5 bases from V and 6 bases from J, with 20 bases in between. Germline V gene lookup returns CDR1 SEHNR and CDR2 FQNEAQ (reference sequence). CDR3 length equals 15 residues. CDR3: CASSPGVPYESEQYF. Here the CDR3 DNA reads TGTGCCAGCAGCCCCGGGGTACCTTACGAATCCGAGCAGTACTTC.

Details on this clonotype: A much larger clone lies one base from this, so it may be a read error. CDR3 in DNA: TGTGCCAGCAGTGAAAGGGCGGTGAACTATGCCTACACCTTC. The encoded protein is CASSERAVNYAYTF. The chain has TRBV6-1 and TRBJ1-2; D ambiguous. Per germline, CDR1 MNHNS and CDR2 SASEGT. The CDR3 length is 14 residues.

The table lists this clonotype with a count of one. The V and J genes are TRBV6-5 and TRBJ1-1, with D maybe TRBD1 (5 bases). Trimming cost V 3 bases and J 0 bases, with 20 bases left between them. Germline lookup yields CDR1 MNHEY and CDR2 SVGAGI. CDR3 size: 18 residues. In nucleotides, the CDR3 is TGTGCCAGCAGTTATTCTGGCGGGAGAGGGGCCATGAACACTGAAGCTTTCTTT. Translating gives CASSYSGGRGAMNTEAFF.

Of note for this clonotype: The junction shows a germline mismatch at one end, possibly a read error. The chain couples TRBV7-9 to TRBJ2-5; 7 bases align to TRBD1. This CDR3 has 16 amino acids. Germline CDR1 SEHNR, CDR2 FQNEAQ (reference sequence). CDR3 DNA sequence: TGCGCCAGCAGCAACGGACAGGCCGGGTTATCTGAGACCCAGTACTTC. Encoded protein: CASSNGQAGLSETQYF.

This sequence joins TRBV7-9 and TRBJ1-1; D is possibly TRBD1 (5 bases). The germline V gene has CDR1 SEHNR and CDR2 FQNEAQ (reference sequence). V gave up 5 bases and J gave up 4 bases, with 17 bases separating them. The CDR3 is 15 residues long. Written as DNA, the CDR3 is TGTGCCAGCAGCCTAAGATCAGGGAGGAGCACTGAAGCTTTCTTT. Protein sequence: CASSLRSGRSTEAFF.

This clonotype showed up many times. The V call is TRBV4-1, the J call TRBJ1-5; no definite D call. V lost 3 bases, J lost 4 bases, and 7 bases lay in between. The CDR3 spans 13 residues. Germline CDR1 is MGHRA and CDR2 is YSYEKL. CDR3 nucleotides: TGCGCCAGCAGCCAGTCCCCGAATCAGCCCCAGCATTTT. Translating gives CASSQSPNQPQHF.

Points on this clonotype: A clone one base away is much larger, so this may be a read error. The rearrangement links TRBV6-1 to TRBJ1-3, with a possible D match to TRBD1 (5 bases). V was cut by 5 bases and J by 0 bases, with 14 bases left in between. This CDR3 has 16 residues. Germline CDR1 and CDR2: MNHNS and SASEGT. The CDR3 sequence is CASSPDWDDSGNTIYF. Written as DNA, the CDR3 is TGTGCCAGCAGTCCGGACTGGGACGACTCTGGAAACACCATATATTTT.

This chain joins TRBV24-1 and TRBJ2-2; TRBD2 matches 9 bases. The V and J ends lost 4 bases and 4 bases, in that order; junction bases with no gene match: 6. CDR1 KGHDR and CDR2 SFDVKD come from the germline V gene. The CDR3 sequence is 16 residues long. CDR3 in amino acids: CATSDPGAGGTGELFF. The CDR3 DNA sequence: TGTGCCACCAGTGACCCCGGAGCGGGAGGCACCGGGGAGCTGTTTTTT.

V gene TRBV25-1 combines with J gene TRBJ2-1; 7 bases match TRBD2. The CDR3 sequence is 17 residues long. Per the germline V gene, CDR1 is MGHDK and CDR2 is SYGVNS. J gave up 0 bases and V 7 bases, and 12 bases lay outside the gene matches. The CDR3 DNA is TGTGCCAGCACTACCTCCAGCGGGGTCACCTCCTACAATGAGCAGTTCTTC. It yields the protein CASTTSSGVTSYNEQFF.

V usage is TRBV19 and J usage is TRBJ2-7; 10 bases fit TRBD1. The CDR3 is made up of 14 amino acids. Per germline, CDR1 LNHDA and CDR2 SQIVND (reference sequence). J lost 7 bases, V lost 7 bases, and 10 bases had no gene match. The CDR3 is CASKDGTGAAEQYF. The DNA of the CDR3 is TGTGCCAGTAAAGATGGGACAGGGGCAGCGGAGCAGTACTTC.

With regard to this clonotype: This likely comes from a read error, as the CDR3 has no conserved phenylalanine or tryptophan at its end. The rearrangement links TRBV19 to TRBJ1-1; D is uncertain. The V end was cut by 5 bases, the J end by 4 bases, with 20 bases between. The CDR3 has 16 amino acids. The germline gives CDR1 LNHDA, CDR2 SQIVND (reference sequence). CDR3 amino acids: CASSLGGPPGFTEAFL. The CDR3 DNA reads as TGTGCCAGTAGTTTGGGAGGCCCACCTGGGTTCACTGAAGCTTTCCTT.

DNA of the CDR3: TGTGCCAGCAGCCCGTACGACAGCTACGAGCAGTACTTC. It yields the protein CASSPYDSYEQYF. V gene TRBV7-3 combines with J gene TRBJ2-7; D is perhaps TRBD1 (5 bases). Trimming took 5 bases from V and 3 from J, leaving 11 bases between them. Germline loops: CDR1 SGHTA, CDR2 FQGTGA. The length of the CDR3 is 13 residues. The full variable domain, its missing parts supplied by reference TRBV7-3 and TRBJ2-7, is GAGVSQTPSNKVTEKGKYVELRCDPISGHTALYWYRQSLGQGPEFLIYFQGTGAADDSGLPNDRFFAVRPEGSVSTLKIQRTERGDSAVYLCASSPYDSYEQYFGPGTRLTVT.

This clonotype was observed a handful of times. The CDR3 spells CASRVGGPYEQYF. The CDR3 nucleotides are TGTGCCAGCAGGGTGGGTGGCCCCTACGAGCAGTACTTC. J is TRBJ2-7 and V is TRBV28; D remains unclear. This CDR3 is 13 amino acids long. V gave up 6 bases and J gave up 2 bases, with 11 bases separating them. CDR1 is MDHEN and CDR2 is SYDVKM in the germline V gene.

The chain combines TRBV7-9 with TRBJ2-7; 9 bases line up with TRBD2. The end of the DNA aligns better with TRBJ2-1, so the J call may be wrong. Germline V gene data show CDR1 as SEHNR and CDR2 as FQNEAQ (reference sequence). The CDR3 has 18 residues. CDR3 sequence: CASSLQRTSEFPYNEQFF. The CDR3 region has the DNA TGTGCCAGCAGCCTCCAGCGGACTAGCGAATTCCCCTACAATGAGCAGTTCTTC.

This clonotype was observed a few times. The chain is built from TRBV2 and TRBJ1-4; perhaps TRBD1 as D (5 bases). The germline V gene encodes CDR1 SNHLY and CDR2 FYNNEI. The CDR3 extends over 16 amino acids. V lost 5 bases to trimming and J lost 3 bases, with 16 bases between them. As DNA, the CDR3 is TGTGCCAGCAGTCCAGGGAGGGTACTGGCTAATGAAAAACTGTTTTTT. It codes for CASSPGRVLANEKLFF. Full variable domain (outside the CDR3, taken from reference TRBV2 and TRBJ1-4): EPEVTQTPSHQVTQMGQEVILRCVPISNHLYFYWYRQILGQKVEFLVSFYNNEISEKSEIFDDQFSVERPDGSNFTLKIRSTKLEDSAMYFCASSPGRVLANEKLFFGSGTQLSVL.